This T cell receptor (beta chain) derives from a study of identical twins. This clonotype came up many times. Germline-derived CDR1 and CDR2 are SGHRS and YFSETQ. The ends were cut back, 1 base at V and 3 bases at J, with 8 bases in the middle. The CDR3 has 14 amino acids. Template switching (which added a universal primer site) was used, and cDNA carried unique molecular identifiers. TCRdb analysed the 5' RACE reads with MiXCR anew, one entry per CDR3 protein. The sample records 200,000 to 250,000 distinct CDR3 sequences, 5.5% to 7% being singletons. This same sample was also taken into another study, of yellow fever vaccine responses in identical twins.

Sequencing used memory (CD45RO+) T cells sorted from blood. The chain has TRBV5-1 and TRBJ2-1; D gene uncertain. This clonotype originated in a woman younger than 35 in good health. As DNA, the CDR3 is TGCGCCAGCAGCTTGAGAGGTAACTACAATGAGCAGTTCTTC. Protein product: CASSLRGNYNEQFF. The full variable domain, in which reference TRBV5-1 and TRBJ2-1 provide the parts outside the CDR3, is KAGVTQTPRYLIKTRGQQVTLSCSPISGHRSVSWYQQTPGQGLQFLFEYFSETQRNKGNFPGRFSGRQFSNSRSEMNVSTLELGDSALYLCASSLRGNYNEQFFGPGTRLTVL.